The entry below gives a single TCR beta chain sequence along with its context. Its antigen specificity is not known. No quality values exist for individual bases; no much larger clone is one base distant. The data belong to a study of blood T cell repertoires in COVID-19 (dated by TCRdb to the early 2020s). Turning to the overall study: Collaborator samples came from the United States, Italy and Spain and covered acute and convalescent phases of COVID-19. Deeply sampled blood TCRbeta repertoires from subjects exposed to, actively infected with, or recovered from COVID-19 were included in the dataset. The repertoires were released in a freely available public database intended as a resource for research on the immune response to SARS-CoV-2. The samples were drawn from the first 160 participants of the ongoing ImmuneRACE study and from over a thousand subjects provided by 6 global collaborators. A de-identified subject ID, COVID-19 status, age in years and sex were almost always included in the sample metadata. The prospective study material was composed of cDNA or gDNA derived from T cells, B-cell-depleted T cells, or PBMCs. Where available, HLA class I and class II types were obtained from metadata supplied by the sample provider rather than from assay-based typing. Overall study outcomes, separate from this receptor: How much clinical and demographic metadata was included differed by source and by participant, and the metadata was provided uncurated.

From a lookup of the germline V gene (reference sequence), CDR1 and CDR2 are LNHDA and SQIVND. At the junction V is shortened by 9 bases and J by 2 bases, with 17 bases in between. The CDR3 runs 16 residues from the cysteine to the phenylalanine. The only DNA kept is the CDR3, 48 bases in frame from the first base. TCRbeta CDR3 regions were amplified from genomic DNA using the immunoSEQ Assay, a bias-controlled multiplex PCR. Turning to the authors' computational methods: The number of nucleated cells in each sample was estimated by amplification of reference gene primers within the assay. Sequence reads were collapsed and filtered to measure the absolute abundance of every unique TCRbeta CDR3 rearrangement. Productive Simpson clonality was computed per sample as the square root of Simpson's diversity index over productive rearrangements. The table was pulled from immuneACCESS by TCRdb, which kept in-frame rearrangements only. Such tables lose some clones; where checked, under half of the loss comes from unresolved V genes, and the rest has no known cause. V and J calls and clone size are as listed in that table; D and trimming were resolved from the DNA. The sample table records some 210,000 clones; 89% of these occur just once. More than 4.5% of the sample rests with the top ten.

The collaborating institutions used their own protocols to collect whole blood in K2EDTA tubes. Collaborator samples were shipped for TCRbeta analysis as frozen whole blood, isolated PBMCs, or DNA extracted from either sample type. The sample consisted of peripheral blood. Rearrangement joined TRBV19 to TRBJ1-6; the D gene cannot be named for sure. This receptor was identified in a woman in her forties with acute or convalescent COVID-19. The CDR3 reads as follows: CASRTSSLTYNSPLHF. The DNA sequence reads TGTGCCAGCCGTACCTCGAGCTTAACCTATAATTCACCCCTCCACTTT.